The 30 T cell receptor beta chains reported below all come from one sample, sequenced in a study of blood T cells in healthy people across ages. A J-beta primer mix and a sample-barcoded 5' primer were used in a second PCR of roughly 7 to 12 cycles. TCRdb passed the 5' RACE reads through MiXCR, listing each CDR3 protein once. The table includes 710,000 or so distinct CDR3 sequences, approximately 22% detected once. Sequencing input: blood. These receptors all come from a man aged 70 or older in good health.

The chain carries TRBV7-2 and TRBJ2-7; D uncertain. The germline V gene has CDR1 SGHTA and CDR2 FQGNSA. The CDR3 has 12 amino acids. Trimming took 3 bases from V and 4 from J, leaving 7 bases between them. CDR3 coding DNA: TGTGCCAGCAGCTTTGTACGGTACGAGCAGTACTTC. As protein: CASSFVRYEQYF.

The V gene is TRBV10-3, the J gene TRBJ1-2; 7 bases fit TRBD1. V shed 6 bases, J shed 5 bases, and the junction held 6 bases outside the gene matches. The germline V gene has CDR1 ENHRY and CDR2 SYGVKD. CDR3 length: 13 amino acids. CDR3 in DNA: TGTGCCATCAGGGGGACAGCGCTTTATGGCTACACCTTC. Its translation: CAIRGTALYGYTF.

The rearrangement joins TRBV5-1 to TRBJ1-5; 8 bases map to TRBD1. Germline V gives CDR1 SGHRS, CDR2 YFSETQ. The V segment lost 4 bases and the J segment 0 bases; nucleotides outside the gene matches: 6. The CDR3 has 16 amino acids. DNA of the CDR3: TGCGCCAGCAGCCCAGGGGGCGCCTATAGCAATCAGCCCCAGCATTTT. Amino acid sequence: CASSPGGAYSNQPQHF. Looking up the rest from reference TRBV5-1 and TRBJ1-5 gives the full variable domain: KAGVTQTPRYLIKTRGQQVTLSCSPISGHRSVSWYQQTPGQGLQFLFEYFSETQRNKGNFPGRFSGRQFSNSRSEMNVSTLELGDSALYLCASSPGGAYSNQPQHFGDGTRLSIL.

The table lists this clonotype with a few counts. The chain couples TRBV4-2 to TRBJ1-5; 10 positions agree with TRBD1. Looked up from germline, CDR1 is LGHNA and CDR2 is YNFKEQ. This CDR3 is 15 amino acids long. Trimming at V came to 3 bases and at J to 4 bases, leaving 3 bases not matched to a gene. The CDR3 sequence: CASSQGGQGNQPQHF. The DNA for the CDR3 is TGTGCCAGCAGCCAGGGGGGACAGGGGAATCAGCCCCAGCATTTT.

This clonotype has just a few counts. V gene TRBV3-1 combines with J gene TRBJ1-1, with 10 positions matching TRBD1. V shed 4 bases and J 8 bases; nucleotides not matched to a gene: 10. Germline assignment: CDR1 LGHDT and CDR2 YNNKEL (reference sequence). The CDR3 contains 15 residues. The CDR3 coding sequence is TGTGCCAGCAGCCCCCGGGACAGGGGAACCAGAGAAGCTTTCTTT. This encodes CASSPRDRGTREAFF.

This clonotype was counted only a few times. Here the CDR3 reads CATQPTTSGGYIDTQYF. CDR3 nucleotides: TGTGCCACCCAGCCAACGACTAGCGGGGGGTATATCGATACGCAGTATTTT. This chain links TRBV12-3 or TRBV12-4 with TRBJ2-3, with 13 bases matching TRBD2. V was clipped by 10 bases and J by 6 bases; unmatched bases: 16. The CDR3 extends over 17 amino acids.

The genes are TRBV14 and TRBJ1-1, with TRBD1 matching 8 bases. The CDR3 is 12 residues long. Unmatched junction bases numbered 1, after V lost 2 bases and J lost 8 bases. Germline assignment: CDR1 SGHDN and CDR2 FVKESK. The CDR3 here is CASSQNRGEAFF. The CDR3 DNA reads TGTGCCAGCAGCCAAAACAGGGGGGAAGCTTTCTTT.

This clonotype was observed at least ten times. The rearrangement joins TRBV29-1 to TRBJ1-4, with D perhaps TRBD1 (6 bases). CDR1 and CDR2 (germline): SQVTM, ANQGSEA. CDR3 length: 13 residues. The V end was cut by 4 bases, the J end by 5 bases, with 11 bases between. Here the CDR3 reads CSVVGQGNEKLFF. The DNA for the CDR3 is TGCAGCGTTGTCGGGCAGGGGAATGAAAAACTGTTTTTT.

The gene calls are TRBV7-3 and TRBJ2-5; perhaps TRBD1 as D (6 bases). The CDR3 consists of 13 residues. CDR1 SGHTA and CDR2 FQGTGA come from the germline V gene. Trimming took off 5 bases at V and 3 bases at J, with 10 bases between the two ends. This CDR3 reads CASSRDNKETQYF. The DNA for the CDR3 is TGTGCCAGCAGCCGGGACAACAAAGAGACCCAGTACTTC.

As to this clonotype: Germline is not matched at one junction end, which may reflect a read error. The chain uses TRBV5-1 and TRBJ2-3, with D hard to call. The CDR3 is 16 amino acids. Germline V gene data show CDR1 as SGHRS and CDR2 as YFSETQ. DNA for the CDR3: TGCGTCAGCAGCTTGGCCGGCAGTACTAGCACAGATACGCAGTATTTT. Translating it yields CVSSLAGSTSTDTQYF.

The chain links TRBV27 to TRBJ2-3; the D gene is possibly TRBD1 (5 bases). Germline V gene data show CDR1 as MNHEY and CDR2 as SMNVEV (reference sequence). The CDR3 has 14 amino acids. V was cut by 0 bases and J by 4 bases, with 8 bases left in between. The CDR3 region has the DNA TGTGCCAGCAGTTTATCAGGGGTGGCAGATACGCAGTATTTT. Amino acid sequence: CASSLSGVADTQYF.

Only one count was recorded for this clonotype. One base away lies a much larger clone, so this may be a sequencing read error. The V call is TRBV5-1, the J call TRBJ2-1; 10 nucleotides align to TRBD2. Germline-derived CDR1 and CDR2 are SGHRS and YFSETQ. The CDR3 is made up of 15 amino acids. The CDR3 reads CASSFTSGTYNQQFF. CDR3 nucleotides: TGCGCCAGCAGCTTCACTAGCGGGACCTACAATCAGCAGTTCTTC.

The V and J genes are TRBV5-6 and TRBJ1-5; weak D call: TRBD1 (5 bases). CDR1 and CDR2 (germline): SGHDT, YYEEEE. V lost 1 base to trimming and J lost 0 bases, with 14 bases between them. This CDR3 has 17 amino acids. This CDR3 is CASSLQAGSFSNQPQHF. CDR3 bases: TGTGCCAGCAGCTTGCAGGCAGGGAGTTTTAGCAATCAGCCCCAGCATTTT. The variable domain in full, with the rest retrieved from reference TRBV5-6 and TRBJ1-5, is DAGVTQSPTHLIKTRGQQVTLRCSPKSGHDTVSWYQQALGQGPQFIFQYYEEEERQRGNFPDRFSGHQFPNYSSELNVNALLLGDSALYLCASSLQAGSFSNQPQHFGDGTRLSIL.

This clonotype was detected a few times. At one boundary the junction diverges from the germline segment, which might be a read error. The rearrangement joins TRBV7-3 to TRBJ1-6; TRBD1 might be the D (5 bases). Germline CDR1 SGHTA, CDR2 FQGTGA. This CDR3 is built from 13 residues. Written as DNA, the CDR3 is TGTGCCAGCAGCCTAACCCCAGGGCCACCCCTCCACTTT. Translation: CASSLTPGPPLHF.

This chain joins TRBV30 and TRBJ2-5; D not resolved. This CDR3 region has 14 residues. Germline V lookup: CDR1 GTSNPN, CDR2 SVGIG (reference sequence). Trimming took off 0 bases at V and 2 bases at J, with 10 bases between the two ends. Here the CDR3 DNA reads TGTGCCTGGAGTGTTCTTCGGACGCAAGAGACCCAGTACTTC. It is translated as CAWSVLRTQETQYF.

This clonotype was picked up a small number of times. V and J are TRBV7-9 and TRBJ2-5, with D perhaps TRBD2 (6 bases). TRBJ2-7 matches the DNA end more closely, so the J call is doubtful. The CDR3 is 14 residues long. Germline V lookup: CDR1 SEHNR, CDR2 FQNEAQ (reference sequence). The CDR3 is CASSLAGGGNEQYF. CDR3 nucleotide sequence: TGTGCCAGCAGCTTAGCAGGTGGAGGGAACGAGCAGTACTTC.

The V call is TRBV6-6, the J call TRBJ1-1; D not certain. This CDR3 spans 14 amino acids. In germline, CDR1 is MNHNY, CDR2 SVGAGI (reference sequence). Trimming took off 2 bases at V and 1 base at J, with 8 bases between the two ends. For the CDR3, the DNA is TGTGCCAGCAGTTACGAGGGATCGAACACTGAAGCTTTCTTT. It is translated as CASSYEGSNTEAFF.

This clonotype was seen only a few times. The chain recombines TRBV7-2 with TRBJ2-3; D remains ambiguous. CDR1 is SGHTA, CDR2 FQGNSA, per germline. The V end lost 0 bases, the J end lost 5 bases, and 6 bases lay between the germline ends. This CDR3 has 13 residues. The CDR3, as DNA: TGTGCCAGCAGCTTAGCGCGAGAAGATACGCAGTATTTT. This gives the protein CASSLAREDTQYF.

Here the CDR3 reads CASSLAFGTRGYEQYF. CDR3 in DNA: TGTGCCAGCAGTTTAGCGTTCGGGACTAGGGGTTACGAGCAGTACTTC. This rearrangement joins TRBV12-3 or TRBV12-4 to TRBJ2-7, with 8 bases aligning to TRBD2. CDR3 length: 16 residues. V trimming: 0 bases; J trimming: 4 bases; junction bases outside the gene matches: 8.

The chain has TRBV25-1 and TRBJ2-1; 7 nucleotides align to TRBD2. Trimming at V came to 4 bases and at J to 0 bases, leaving 12 bases not matched to a gene. The CDR3 contains 18 residues. Looked up from germline, CDR1 is MGHDK and CDR2 is SYGVNS. The CDR3 reads CASSGWGGRGSSYNEQFF. DNA for the CDR3: TGTGCCAGCAGTGGATGGGGGGGGAGGGGATCCTCCTACAATGAGCAGTTCTTC.

DNA for the CDR3: TGTGCCAGCAGCCCCCCCCTGTTGACTCGACTAGCCAAAAACATTCAGTACTTC. Translated: CASSPPLLTRLAKNIQYF. The rearrangement links TRBV7-9 to TRBJ2-4; no clear D gene. CDR1 and CDR2 (germline): SEHNR, FQNEAQ (reference sequence). Trimming pared 5 bases from V and 0 bases from J, leaving 20 bases between. This CDR3 contains 18 residues.

This clonotype has only one observation. J is TRBJ2-5 and V is TRBV7-9; a possible D gene is TRBD2 (6 bases). Deletions cut 5 bases from V and 1 base from J, with 14 bases between. The CDR3 spans 15 residues. The V gene's germline CDR1 is SEHNR and CDR2 FQNEAQ (reference sequence). The CDR3 here is CASSGGVLGQETQYF. Here the CDR3 DNA reads TGTGCCAGCAGCGGAGGGGTTTTGGGCCAAGAGACCCAGTACTTC.

The rearrangement joins TRBV20-1 to TRBJ1-4; unclear D gene. The germline gives CDR1 DFQATT, CDR2 SNEGSKA (reference sequence). With 5 bases removed from V and 7 bases from J, the gap between germline ends came to 8 bases. This CDR3 spans 11 amino acids. The CDR3 here is CSALDGEKLFF. CDR3 in DNA: TGCAGTGCTCTGGACGGTGAAAAACTGTTTTTT.

This clonotype turned up a few times. This rearrangement joins TRBV13 to TRBJ2-7, with 7 bases fitting TRBD1. This CDR3 is 19 amino acids long. The germline gives CDR1 PRHDT, CDR2 FYEKMQ (reference sequence). Unmatched junction bases numbered 21, after V lost 5 bases and J lost 2 bases. The CDR3 sequence is CASSHNPVFDRVAPYEQYF. The DNA for the CDR3 is TGTGCCAGCAGCCACAACCCTGTATTCGACAGGGTTGCCCCCTACGAGCAGTACTTC.

This clonotype came up once. This rearrangement joins TRBV30 to TRBJ2-1; 7 bases are a match to TRBD2. J lost 0 bases, V lost 3 bases, and 5 bases had no gene match. Germline assignment: CDR1 GTSNPN and CDR2 SVGIG (reference sequence). The CDR3 has 15 amino acids. CDR3 sequence (DNA): TGTGCCTGGAGGCTAGCGGCCAGCTCCTACAATGAGCAGTTCTTC. It specifies CAWRLAASSYNEQFF.

About this clonotype itself: The germline gene is not matched at one end of the junction; a read error may be the cause. This sequence joins TRBV12-3 or TRBV12-4 and TRBJ1-4, with D perhaps matching TRBD1 (6 bases). The CDR3 is made up of 12 amino acids. CDR3 sequence: CANSLGTEKLFF. Here the CDR3 DNA reads TGTGCCAACAGTTTGGGGACAGAAAAACTGTTTTTT.

The chain carries TRBV29-1 and TRBJ2-2; TRBD1 matches 7 bases. After removal of 6 bases from V and 6 bases from J, the junction contained 4 bases not matched to a gene. Germline lookup yields CDR1 SQVTM and CDR2 ANQGSEA. The CDR3 sequence is 12 residues long. This CDR3 is CSVAGGAGELFF. CDR3 bases: TGCAGCGTCGCAGGGGGAGCCGGGGAGCTGTTTTTT.

Ten or more counts support this clonotype. The rearrangement joins TRBV6-2 or TRBV6-3 to TRBJ2-1, with TRBD2 matching 12 bases. Germline loops: CDR1 MNHEY, CDR2 SVGEGT. V was pared by 7 bases and J by 5 bases, with 9 bases of the junction left unmatched. The CDR3 spans 16 residues. The chain's CDR3 is CASTGTSGYRNNEQFF. CDR3 nucleotide sequence: TGTGCCAGCACAGGGACTAGCGGGTATAGGAACAATGAGCAGTTCTTC.

This clonotype was observed a handful of times. Lacking the conserved final phenylalanine or tryptophan, this CDR3 likely reflects a read error. The chain uses TRBV3-1 and TRBJ1-2, with a weak D call TRBD1 (5 bases). Germline assignment: CDR1 LGHDT and CDR2 YNNKEL (reference sequence). CDR3 length: 13 residues. V was cut by 5 bases and J by 0 bases, with 7 bases left in between. CDR3 residues: CASSVTANYGYTL. The CDR3 DNA reads TGTGCCAGCAGCGTGACAGCTAACTATGGCTACACCTTA.

The V and J genes are TRBV6-5 and TRBJ1-1, with TRBD1 as a possible D gene (6 bases). The V gene's germline CDR1 is MNHEY and CDR2 SVGAGI. CDR3 length: 15 amino acids. V lost 6 bases to trimming and J lost 0 bases, with 14 bases between them. CDR3 residues: CASRDWGQLNTEAFF. The CDR3 region has the DNA TGTGCCAGCAGAGACTGGGGACAATTGAACACTGAAGCTTTCTTT.